The 9 T cell receptor beta chains presented below share a single source sample, sequenced in a study of blood T cells in healthy people across ages. A second roughly 7 to 12 cycle PCR used barcoded and J-beta primers. TCRdb analysed the 5' RACE reads with MiXCR anew, one entry per CDR3 protein. The table records almost 300,000 distinct CDR3 sequences, roughly 26% of them present only once. The source material was blood. These receptors were taken from a woman in her seventies in good health.

Concerning this clonotype itself: Without the conserved terminal phenylalanine or tryptophan, this CDR3 likely stems from a read error. The J gene is TRBJ2-1, the V gene TRBV7-2, with 7 positions matching TRBD1. The CDR3 sequence is 14 residues long. Germline CDR1 and CDR2: SGHTA and FQGNSA. Trimming took 2 bases from V and 12 from J; bases not matched to a gene: 10. Here the CDR3 DNA reads TGTGCCAGCAGCTTACGACAGGGCAGTAGGATGCAGTTCTCC. Translated, it gives CASSLRQGSRMQFS.

This clonotype was detected only a few times. The genes are TRBV5-1 and TRBJ2-1; 7 bases agree with TRBD2. The CDR3 sequence is 14 residues long. V lost 7 bases, J lost 5 bases, and 9 bases stayed unmatched. Looked up from germline, CDR1 is SGHRS and CDR2 is YFSETQ. CDR3 loop: CASGSGTLNNEQFF. The CDR3, as DNA: TGCGCCAGCGGAAGCGGGACCCTCAACAATGAGCAGTTCTTC.

The rearrangement uses TRBV12-3 or TRBV12-4 and TRBJ2-2; 8 bases are shared with TRBD1. With 4 bases clipped from V and 1 base from J, the junction kept 5 bases outside the gene matches. CDR3 length equals 16 residues. The CDR3 sequence is CASSSHRGWNTGELFF. The CDR3, as DNA: TGTGCCAGCAGTTCCCACAGGGGGTGGAACACCGGGGAGCTGTTTTTT.

This clonotype appeared a few times. The V and J genes are TRBV5-1 and TRBJ2-5; possibly TRBD1 for D (6 bases). The J call is in doubt because the DNA end fits TRBJ2-7 better. The CDR3 runs to 12 residues. Germline V gene lookup returns CDR1 SGHRS and CDR2 YFSETQ. CDR3 nucleotides: TGCGCCAGCAGCTTGCAGGGGATCGAGCAGTACTTC. This translates into CASSLQGIEQYF.

This clonotype was detected a few times. The chain couples TRBV19 to TRBJ1-1, with a possible D match to TRBD1 (6 bases). CDR1 and CDR2 (germline): LNHDA, SQIVND (reference sequence). The CDR3 contains 12 residues. V lost 4 bases, J lost 11 bases, and 14 bases lay in between. The CDR3 here is CASSTTTGMAFF. The CDR3 bases are TGTGCCAGTAGTACCACCACAGGGATGGCTTTCTTT.

In its sample, this clonotype was seen a few times. The genes are TRBV7-2 and TRBJ1-4, with D possibly being TRBD1 (6 bases). Trimming left V 5 bases short and J 2 bases short, with 12 bases between. Germline V gene lookup returns CDR1 SGHTA and CDR2 FQGNSA. This CDR3 comprises 15 residues. CDR3 sequence (DNA): TGTGCCAGCAGCGCGCAGGGGCAGACTAATGAAAAACTGTTTTTT. It specifies CASSAQGQTNEKLFF. The full variable domain, its missing parts supplied by reference TRBV7-2 and TRBJ1-4, is GAGVSQSPSNKVTEKGKDVELRCDPISGHTALYWYRQSLGQGLEFLIYFQGNSAPDKSGLPSDRFSAERTGGSVSTLTIQRTQQEDSAVYLCASSAQGQTNEKLFFGSGTQLSVL.

Notes on this clonotype: One end of the junction fails to match germline, which may point to a read error. The chain joins TRBV7-9 to TRBJ1-4; weak D call: TRBD1 (5 bases). CDR1 and CDR2 from the germline V gene are SEHNR and FQNEAQ (reference sequence). This CDR3 has 12 residues. CDR3 DNA sequence: TGTGCCACGACCGACAGTGATGAAAAACTGCTTTTT. This gives the protein CATTDSDEKLLF.

The V and J genes are TRBV18 and TRBJ2-3, with TRBD1 identical over 8 bases. CDR1 is KGHSH, CDR2 LQKENI, per germline. The CDR3 runs 15 residues. The V gene end was trimmed by 6 bases and the J gene end by 3 bases; junction bases not matched to a gene: 8. CDR3 sequence: CASSPGQAGTDTQYF. In nucleotides, the CDR3 is TGTGCCAGCTCGCCGGGACAGGCGGGGACAGATACGCAGTATTTT.

The rearrangement uses TRBV7-9 and TRBJ2-5, with 10 bases lining up with TRBD2. The J call is in doubt because the DNA end fits TRBJ2-1 better. Germline assignment: CDR1 SEHNR and CDR2 FQNEAQ (reference sequence). The CDR3 length is 17 residues. CDR3 in DNA: TGTGCCAGCGCCCCTAACTATCTAGCGGGAGCCCACAATGAGCAGTTCTTC. This sequence encodes CASAPNYLAGAHNEQFF.